Below are 10 T cell receptor beta chains sequenced from a single sample in a study of Graves' ophthalmopathy and Graves' hyperthyroidism. Amplified material comprised TCR beta CDR3 regions derived from RNA transcripts. Investigators did first-round RT-PCR with HTBI primers, then second-round multiplex PCR. Each CDR3 protein gets one entry after TCRdb re-called the multiplex PCR reads with MiXCR. The table lists around 1,200,000 distinct CDR3 sequences, around a third of them singletons, with roughly 10% in the top ten. The sample consisted of peripheral blood or thyroid tissue (not recorded which). The receptors come from an adult man with Graves' hyperthyroidism.

The chain couples TRBV6-6 to TRBJ2-2; D ambiguous. Germline assignment: CDR1 MNHNY and CDR2 SVGAGI (reference sequence). V was cut by 2 bases and J by 3 bases, with 13 bases left in between. CDR3 length: 16 residues. The CDR3 is CASSYGRRPDTGELFF. The CDR3 bases are TGTGCCAGCAGTTACGGGCGGCGTCCGGACACCGGGGAGCTGTTTTTT.

On this clonotype: This may arise from a read error, as a much more abundant clone is one base away. The J gene is TRBJ2-7, the V gene TRBV19, with 8 bases aligning to TRBD2. J was trimmed by 6 bases and V by 9 bases; bases with no gene match: 19. Germline V CDR1 and CDR2: LNHDA, SQIVND (reference sequence). The CDR3 covers 16 residues. This CDR3 reads CASGSRESGGPPEQYF. The DNA for the CDR3 is TGTGCCAGCGGCTCTAGGGAGTCGGGGGGGCCTCCCGAGCAGTACTTC.

This clonotype was detected a few times. The chain employs TRBV6-5 and TRBJ1-4; unclear D gene. The CDR3 sequence is 14 residues long. Trimming shortened V by 0 bases and J by 7 bases, and 9 bases separated the two germline ends. CDR1 and CDR2 from the germline V gene are MNHEY and SVGAGI. The CDR3: CASSYSGLPEKLFF. The CDR3 DNA reads TGTGCCAGCAGTTACTCAGGTCTTCCTGAAAAACTGTTTTTT.

Many counts were recorded for this clonotype. This rearrangement joins TRBV4-3 to TRBJ2-5; no definite D call. The V end was cut by 4 bases, the J end by 2 bases, with 8 bases between. CDR1 is LGHNA, CDR2 YSLEER, per germline. This CDR3 spans 13 amino acids. CDR3 sequence: CASSRRQQETQYF. In DNA, the CDR3 is TGCGCCAGCAGCCGACGGCAGCAAGAGACCCAGTACTTC.

The V and J genes are TRBV20-1 and TRBJ1-1; D perhaps matches TRBD1 (5 bases). Germline CDR1 reads DFQATT; CDR2 reads SNEGSKA (reference sequence). This CDR3 spans 13 amino acids. Trimming stripped 3 bases from V and 1 base from J, with 9 bases between. CDR3 in amino acids: CSASGDRNTEAFF. CDR3 coding DNA: TGCAGTGCTAGTGGAGACAGGAACACTGAAGCTTTCTTT.

Turning to this clonotype: Since a much larger clone is just one base distant, this may be a read error. The rearrangement uses TRBV15 and TRBJ1-6, with 11 bases lining up with TRBD1. V lost 5 bases and J lost 9; bases outside the gene matches: 6. The CDR3 has 15 residues. The V gene's germline CDR1 is LNHNV and CDR2 YYDKDF (reference sequence). The CDR3 DNA follows: TGTGCCACCAGCGGGGACAGGGGGACGGGTTCACCCCTCCACTTT. Protein: CATSGDRGTGSPLHF.

The chain recombines TRBV15 with TRBJ2-1, with TRBD2 matching over 8 bases. Per germline, CDR1 LNHNV and CDR2 YYDKDF (reference sequence). The CDR3 covers 17 residues. After removal of 5 bases from V and 7 bases from J, the junction contained 16 bases not matched to a gene. The CDR3 DNA follows: TGTGCCACCAGCCCTCTAGGGGGTTTTGCGGGAGGAAATGAGCAGTTCTTC. The encoded protein is CATSPLGGFAGGNEQFF.

The rearrangement links TRBV24-1 to TRBJ2-2; perhaps TRBD2 as D (5 bases). CDR3 length: 15 residues. Germline CDR1 is KGHDR and CDR2 is SFDVKD. V dropped 7 bases and J dropped 5 bases, with 16 bases sitting between them. CDR3 sequence: CATSEGNLITGELFF. The CDR3 DNA reads TGTGCCACCAGCGAGGGTAATTTGATAACCGGGGAGCTGTTTTTT.

Worth noting for this clonotype: This sequence may be a read error, since a much larger clone differs from it by one base. The V and J genes are TRBV12-3 or TRBV12-4 and TRBJ2-5, with a possible D match to TRBD2 (6 bases). With 4 bases removed from V and 9 bases from J, the gap between germline ends came to 12 bases. The CDR3 runs 12 residues. The CDR3 region is CASSSGWEAQYF. DNA for the CDR3: TGTGCCAGCAGTTCAGGGTGGGAGGCCCAGTACTTC.

The chain couples TRBV19 to TRBJ1-1; maybe TRBD1 (6 bases). V lost 3 bases, J lost 4 bases, and 12 bases lay in between. Germline assignment: CDR1 LNHDA and CDR2 SQIVND (reference sequence). The CDR3 has 14 residues. This CDR3 is CASSITGAPTEAFF. CDR3 coding DNA: TGTGCCAGTAGTATCACGGGGGCCCCCACTGAAGCTTTCTTT.